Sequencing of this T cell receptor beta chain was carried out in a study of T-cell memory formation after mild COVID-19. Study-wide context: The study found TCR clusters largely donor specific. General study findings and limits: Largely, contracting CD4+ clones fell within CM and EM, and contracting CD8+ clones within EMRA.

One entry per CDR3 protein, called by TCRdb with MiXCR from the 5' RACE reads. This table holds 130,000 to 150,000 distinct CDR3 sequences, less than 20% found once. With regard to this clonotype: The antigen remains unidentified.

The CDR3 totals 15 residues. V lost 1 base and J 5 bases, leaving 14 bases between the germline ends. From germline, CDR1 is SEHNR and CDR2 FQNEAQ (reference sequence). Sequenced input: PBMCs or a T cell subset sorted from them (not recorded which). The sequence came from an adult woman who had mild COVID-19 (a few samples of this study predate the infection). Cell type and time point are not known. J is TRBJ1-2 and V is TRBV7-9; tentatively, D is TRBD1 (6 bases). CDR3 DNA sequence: TGTGCCAGCAGCTTAGAAGCCACAGGGAGTTATGGCTACACCTTC. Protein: CASSLEATGSYGYTF.